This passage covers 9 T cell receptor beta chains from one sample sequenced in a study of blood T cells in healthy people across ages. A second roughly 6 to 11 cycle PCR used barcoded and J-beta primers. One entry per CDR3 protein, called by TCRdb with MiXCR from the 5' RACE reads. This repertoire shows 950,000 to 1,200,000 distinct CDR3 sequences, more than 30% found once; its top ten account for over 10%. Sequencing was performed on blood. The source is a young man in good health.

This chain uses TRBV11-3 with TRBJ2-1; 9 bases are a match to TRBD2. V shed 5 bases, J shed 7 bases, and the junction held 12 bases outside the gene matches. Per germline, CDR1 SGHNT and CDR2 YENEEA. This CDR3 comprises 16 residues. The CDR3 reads CASSPLAGNLLNEQFF. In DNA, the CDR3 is TGTGCCAGCAGCCCGCTAGCGGGGAATCTATTAAATGAGCAGTTCTTC.

DNA for the CDR3: TGCAGTGCTGATACACGGAGGAAACTGTTTTTT. Its protein is CSADTRRKLFF. The chain is built from TRBV20-1 and TRBJ1-4; no firm D call. Germline lookup yields CDR1 DFQATT and CDR2 SNEGSKA (reference sequence). This CDR3 has 11 residues. Trimming took 5 bases from V and 11 from J, leaving 12 bases between them.

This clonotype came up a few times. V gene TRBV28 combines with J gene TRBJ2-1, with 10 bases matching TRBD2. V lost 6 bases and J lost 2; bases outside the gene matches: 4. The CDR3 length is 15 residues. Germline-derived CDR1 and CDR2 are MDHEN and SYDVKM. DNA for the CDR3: TGTGCCAGCAGCCTAGCGGGGGAAACCTACAATGAGCAGTTCTTC. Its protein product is CASSLAGETYNEQFF.

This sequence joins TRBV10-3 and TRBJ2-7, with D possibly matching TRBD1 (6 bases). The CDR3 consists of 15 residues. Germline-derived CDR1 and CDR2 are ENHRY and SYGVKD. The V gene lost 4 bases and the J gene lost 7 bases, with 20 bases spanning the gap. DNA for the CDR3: TGTGCCATCAGTGGATATAGGACTTCTCAGGGGGAGCAGTACTTC. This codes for CAISGYRTSQGEQYF.

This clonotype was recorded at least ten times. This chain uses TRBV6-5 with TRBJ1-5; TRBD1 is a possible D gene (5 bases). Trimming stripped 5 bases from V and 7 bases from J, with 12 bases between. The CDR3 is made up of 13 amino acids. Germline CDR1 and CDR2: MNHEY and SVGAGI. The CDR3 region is CASSALGGQPQHF. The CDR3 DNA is TGTGCCAGCAGTGCTCTCGGGGGGCAGCCCCAGCATTTT.

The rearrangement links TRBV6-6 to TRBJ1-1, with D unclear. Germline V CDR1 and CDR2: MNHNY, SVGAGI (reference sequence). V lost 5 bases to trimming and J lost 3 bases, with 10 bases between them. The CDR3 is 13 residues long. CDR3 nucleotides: TGTGCCAGCAGTACCCAAAAGGACACTGAAGCTTTCTTT. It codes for CASSTQKDTEAFF.

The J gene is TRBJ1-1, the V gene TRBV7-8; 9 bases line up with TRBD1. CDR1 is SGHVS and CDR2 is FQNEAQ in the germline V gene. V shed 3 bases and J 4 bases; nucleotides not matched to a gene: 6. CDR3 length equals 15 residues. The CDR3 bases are TGTGCCAGCAGCTTGGAGGCGGGACAGGGCACTGAAGCTTTCTTT. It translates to CASSLEAGQGTEAFF.

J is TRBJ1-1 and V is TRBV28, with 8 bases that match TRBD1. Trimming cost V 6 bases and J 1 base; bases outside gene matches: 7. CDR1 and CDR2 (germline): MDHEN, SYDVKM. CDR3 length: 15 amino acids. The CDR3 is CASRSGGRENTEAFF. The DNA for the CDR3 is TGTGCCAGCAGGTCAGGGGGCAGGGAGAACACTGAAGCTTTCTTT.

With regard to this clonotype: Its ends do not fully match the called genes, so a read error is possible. The CDR3 region is CACSSSGGAYNEQFF. The DNA of the CDR3 is TGCGCCTGCAGCTCTAGCGGGGGAGCCTACAATGAGCAGTTCTTC. The genes are TRBV5-1 and TRBJ2-1, with TRBD2 matching 10 bases. The germline gives CDR1 SGHRS, CDR2 YFSETQ. The CDR3 extends over 15 amino acids.